The source of this T cell receptor beta chain is a study of CD8 T cells in ankylosing spondylitis. General study results and limits: It was reported that disease-linked clones were significantly enriched in matched ankylosing spondylitis synovial fluid. Fewer than ten highly homologous variants made up a TCR beta motif that seemed to typify ankylosing spondylitis blood.

For this clonotype: The antigen remains undetermined.

The ends lost 1 base at V and 0 bases at J; junction bases unmatched: 3. The CDR3 has 17 amino acids. From germline, CDR1 is GTSNPN and CDR2 SVGIG (reference sequence). A quantitative 5'-RACE method, one with molecular barcodes, was used to make TCR beta libraries. Each CDR3 protein gets one entry after TCRdb re-called the 5' RACE reads with MiXCR. The table includes fewer than 250,000 distinct CDR3 sequences, about 11% detected once. Sequenced: blood, either unsorted or a sorted T cell fraction (not recorded which). The source is a male donor with ankylosing spondylitis or in good health (not recorded which). The chain is built from TRBV30 and TRBJ2-6; 10 bases map to TRBD2. This CDR3 is CAWSESGRASGANVLTF. The CDR3 nucleotides read TGTGCCTGGAGTGAAAGCGGGAGGGCCTCTGGGGCCAACGTCCTGACTTTC.